The present T cell receptor (beta chain) was sequenced within a study of early T cells in non-severe SARS-CoV-2 infection. Whole-study results and caveats: Sequences matched to VDJdb favored anti-spike CD8 responses, while private and CD4 specificities were missed.

This clonotype was seen many times. Its antigen is currently unknown. TCRdb re-analysed the 5' RACE reads in MiXCR, keeping a single row per CDR3 protein. The sample has some 25,000 distinct CDR3 sequences, around 6% seen once. The V end lost 6 bases, the J end lost 0 bases, and 11 bases lay between the germline ends. This CDR3 is 14 amino acids long. CDR1 is ENHRY and CDR2 is SYGVKD in the germline V gene. Source material: whole blood. This chain joins TRBV10-3 and TRBJ1-1; possibly TRBD1 for D (5 bases). This receptor was obtained from an adult who was a healthcare worker with PCR-confirmed SARS-CoV-2 infection or an uninfected control (not recorded which). The CDR3 spells CAIRGDALNTEAFF. CDR3 DNA sequence: TGTGCCATCAGGGGGGACGCCCTGAACACTGAAGCTTTCTTT.